The following is a T cell receptor (beta chain) sequence with its context. Its antigen remains unknown. The germline gives CDR1 LGHNT, CDR2 FRNRAP. The ends were cut back, 1 base at V and 1 base at J, with 14 bases in the middle. The CDR3 contains 16 residues. A multiplex PCR was run with 60 Vbeta primers and 13 Jbeta primers. The assay was immunoSEQ multiplex PCR, and TCRdb's table has in-frame clones only and misses some. The top ten hold 10% of the sample, which has 80,000 to 100,000 clones, more than 75% seen once. The source of the sample is a study of cytomegalovirus exposure and HLA in healthy donors. This donor had no CMV serostatus on record. Findings of the study overall: Later work found that TCR association rates differed between HLA loci; DRB1 had the most and HLA-C the fewest. Later on, a genetic analysis was performed. It linked a missense variant in DCLRE1C with V- and J-gene trimming of TCR beta.

This rearrangement joins TRBV12-5 to TRBJ2-7; D may be TRBD1 (6 bases). Sequencing was performed on PBMCs. The TCR was taken from a human donor in good health. The CDR3, as DNA: TGTGCTAGTGGTTTGGATAGGGACACACGATCCTACGAGCAGTACTTC. Its protein product is CASGLDRDTRSYEQYF.